The source of this T cell receptor beta chain is a study of blood T cells in healthy people across ages. Study-wide points: The study found TCR beta diversity correlated strongly with naive T cell percentage.

V gave up 10 bases and J gave up 4 bases, with 13 bases separating them. There are 13 residues in the CDR3. CDR1 ENHRY and CDR2 SYGVKD come from the germline V gene. Remarks on this clonotype: Its target is unknown.

It was with a sample-barcoded 5' primer and a J-beta primer mix that a second PCR of about 6 to 12 cycles was run. From the 5' RACE reads, TCRdb called clonotypes with MiXCR, one entry per CDR3 protein. The sample yields around 1,500,000 distinct CDR3 sequences, around 39% seen once. This TCR was recovered from a woman between 18 and 29 years old in good health. Material: blood. This chain links TRBV10-3 with TRBJ1-4; the D gene is possibly TRBD1 (5 bases). CDR3 amino acids: CATRGEINEKLFF. DNA for the CDR3: TGTGCCACCAGAGGGGAGATTAATGAAAAACTGTTTTTT.